The TCR beta chain described here comes from a study of CD8+CD57+ T cells in acquired aplastic anemia. The wider study: On average, sorted CD4+ and CD8+ cells gave 3 to 3.5 ug of DNA.

For CDR3 and TCR beta VDJ profiling, genomic DNA was the template used. TCRdb called the reads again in MiXCR, with one record for every CDR3 protein. The data contain hundreds of thousands of distinct CDR3 sequences, roughly 53% of them singletons. The sequenced patients had an expansion of CD8+CD57+ cells seen by flow cytometry. This clonotype was observed a few times. Germline assignment: CDR1 LNHNV and CDR2 YYDKDF (reference sequence). This CDR3 contains 15 residues. Trimming took off 5 bases at V and 2 bases at J, with 16 bases between the two ends. Sample: sorted CD4+, CD8+, or CD8+CD57+ T cells (not recorded which) from PBMCs. The TCR sequence derives from a human donor with aplastic anemia. J is TRBJ2-7 and V is TRBV15; D may correspond to TRBD1 or TRBD2 (5 bases each). The CDR3 reads CATSATGTVPYEQYF. The CDR3 DNA reads TGTGCCACCAGCGCAACCGGGACGGTTCCCTACGAGCAGTACTTC.